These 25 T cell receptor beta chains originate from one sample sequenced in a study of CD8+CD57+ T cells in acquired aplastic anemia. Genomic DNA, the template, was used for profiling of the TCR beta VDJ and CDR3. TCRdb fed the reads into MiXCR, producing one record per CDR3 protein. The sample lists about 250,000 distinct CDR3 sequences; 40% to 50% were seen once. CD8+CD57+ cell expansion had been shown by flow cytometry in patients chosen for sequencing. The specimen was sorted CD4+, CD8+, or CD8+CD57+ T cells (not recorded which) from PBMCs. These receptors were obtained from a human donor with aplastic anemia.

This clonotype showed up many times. CDR3 in DNA: TGTGCCACCAGTGCCAGAGGGACCGGGGTCGGTCAGCCCCAGCATTTT. It is translated as CATSARGTGVGQPQHF. The rearrangement links TRBV24-1 to TRBJ1-5, with D tentatively TRBD1 (5 bases). The germline CDR1 and CDR2 sequences are KGHDR and SFDVKD. Between the trimmed V and J ends, which lost 5 bases and 6 bases, there was a span of 19 bases. The CDR3 consists of 16 residues.

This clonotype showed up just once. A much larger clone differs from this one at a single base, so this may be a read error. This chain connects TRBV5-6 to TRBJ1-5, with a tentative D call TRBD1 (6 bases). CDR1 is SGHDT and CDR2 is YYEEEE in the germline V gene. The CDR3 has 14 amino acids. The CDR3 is CASSLAQGRQPPHF. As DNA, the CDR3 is TGTGCCAGCAGCTTGGCACAGGGAAGGCAGCCCCCGCATTTT.

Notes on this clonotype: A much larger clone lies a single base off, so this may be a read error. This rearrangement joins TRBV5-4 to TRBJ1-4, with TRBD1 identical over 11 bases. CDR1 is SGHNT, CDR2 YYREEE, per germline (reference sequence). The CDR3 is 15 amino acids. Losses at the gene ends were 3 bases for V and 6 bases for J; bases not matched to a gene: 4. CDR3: CASSCRGQGDEKLFF. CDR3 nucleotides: TGTGCCAGCAGCTGTAGGGGACAGGGGGATGAAAAACTGTTTTTT.

CDR3 nucleotides: TGTGCCAGCAGCTCTACCAACAGCAGGCCTGGCTACACCTTC. This encodes CASSSTNSRPGYTF. V and J are TRBV7-2 and TRBJ1-2; D is undetermined. CDR1 and CDR2 (germline): SGHTA, FQGNSA. Trimming shortened V by 4 bases and J by 7 bases, and 16 bases separated the two germline ends. This CDR3 comprises 14 residues.

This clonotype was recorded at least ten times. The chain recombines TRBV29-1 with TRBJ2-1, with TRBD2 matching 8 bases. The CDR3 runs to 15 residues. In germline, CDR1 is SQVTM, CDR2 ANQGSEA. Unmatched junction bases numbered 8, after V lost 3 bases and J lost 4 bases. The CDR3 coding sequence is TGCAGCGTTGAGGTCGGGGGGGGGGGTTACAATGAGCAGTTCTTC. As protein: CSVEVGGGGYNEQFF.

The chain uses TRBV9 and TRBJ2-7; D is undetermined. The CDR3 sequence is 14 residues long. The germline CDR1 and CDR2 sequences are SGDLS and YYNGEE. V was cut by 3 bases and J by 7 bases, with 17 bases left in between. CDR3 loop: CASSARTGRWEQYF. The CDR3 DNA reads TGTGCCAGCAGCGCTCGGACGGGCAGGTGGGAGCAGTACTTC.

CDR3 in DNA: TGTGCCAGTAGTATAGATTCAGCTGGGGCCAACGTCCTGACTTTC. Translation: CASSIDSAGANVLTF. This chain links TRBV19 with TRBJ2-6, with D hard to call. The ends were cut back, 0 bases at V and 2 bases at J, with 5 bases in the middle. The germline V gene encodes CDR1 LNHDA and CDR2 SQIVND (reference sequence). The CDR3 contains 15 residues.

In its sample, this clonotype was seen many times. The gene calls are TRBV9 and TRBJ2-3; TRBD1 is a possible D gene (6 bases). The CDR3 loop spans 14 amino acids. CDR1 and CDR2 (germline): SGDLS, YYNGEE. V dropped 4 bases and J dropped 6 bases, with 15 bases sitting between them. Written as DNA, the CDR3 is TGTGCCAGCAGCCTACAGGGTTCTGATGATACGCAGTATTTT. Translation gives CASSLQGSDDTQYF.

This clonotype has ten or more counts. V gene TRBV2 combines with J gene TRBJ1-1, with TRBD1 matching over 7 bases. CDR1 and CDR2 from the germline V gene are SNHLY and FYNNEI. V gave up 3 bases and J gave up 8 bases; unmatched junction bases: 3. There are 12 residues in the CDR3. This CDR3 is CASSDQTGEAFF. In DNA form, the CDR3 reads TGTGCCAGCAGTGACCAGACAGGGGAAGCTTTCTTT.

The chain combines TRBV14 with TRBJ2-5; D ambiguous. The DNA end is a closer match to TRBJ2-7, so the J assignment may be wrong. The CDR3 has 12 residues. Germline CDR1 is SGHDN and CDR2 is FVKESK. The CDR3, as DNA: TGTGCCAGCAGTGTGGGAAACGGCGAGCAGTACTTC. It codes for CASSVGNGEQYF.

The CDR3: CAISAQGFGISNQPQHF. CDR3 nucleotide sequence: TGTGCCATCAGTGCCCAGGGGTTTGGGATAAGCAATCAGCCCCAGCATTTT. The rearrangement links TRBV10-3 to TRBJ1-5, with D maybe TRBD1 (6 bases). The CDR3 is 17 residues long. The germline gives CDR1 ENHRY, CDR2 SYGVKD. With 4 bases removed from V and 1 base from J, the gap between germline ends came to 17 bases.

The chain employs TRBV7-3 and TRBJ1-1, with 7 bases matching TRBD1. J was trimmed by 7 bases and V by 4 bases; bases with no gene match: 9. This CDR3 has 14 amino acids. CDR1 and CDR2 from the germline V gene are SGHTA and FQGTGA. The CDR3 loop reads CASSYSGGGDEAFF. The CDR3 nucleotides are TGTGCCAGCAGCTACTCAGGGGGGGGTGATGAAGCTTTCTTT. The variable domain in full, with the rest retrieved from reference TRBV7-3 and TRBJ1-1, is GAGVSQTPSNKVTEKGKYVELRCDPISGHTALYWYRQSLGQGPEFLIYFQGTGAADDSGLPNDRFFAVRPEGSVSTLKIQRTERGDSAVYLCASSYSGGGDEAFFGQGTRLTVV.

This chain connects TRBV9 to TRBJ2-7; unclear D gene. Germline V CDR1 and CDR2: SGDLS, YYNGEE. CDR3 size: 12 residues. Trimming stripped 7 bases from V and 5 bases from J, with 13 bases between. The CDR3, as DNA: TGTGCCAGCGCGCTTGGGGTCGACGAGCAGTACTTC. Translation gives CASALGVDEQYF. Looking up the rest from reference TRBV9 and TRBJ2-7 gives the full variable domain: DSGVTQTPKHLITATGQRVTLRCSPRSGDLSVYWYQQSLDQGLQFLIQYYNGEERAKGNILERFSAQQFPDLHSELNLSSLELGDSALYFCASALGVDEQYFGPGTRLTVT.

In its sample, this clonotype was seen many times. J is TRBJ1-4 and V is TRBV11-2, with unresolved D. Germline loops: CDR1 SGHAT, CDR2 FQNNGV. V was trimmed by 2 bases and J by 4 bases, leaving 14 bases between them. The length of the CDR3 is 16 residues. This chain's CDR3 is CASSLSQRARNEKLFF. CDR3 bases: TGTGCCAGCAGCTTATCGCAGAGGGCACGTAATGAAAAACTGTTTTTT.

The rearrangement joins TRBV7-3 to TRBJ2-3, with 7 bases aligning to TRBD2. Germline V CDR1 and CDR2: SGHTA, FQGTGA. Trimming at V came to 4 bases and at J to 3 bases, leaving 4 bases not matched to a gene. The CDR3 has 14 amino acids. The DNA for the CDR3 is TGTGCCAGCAGCTCGGGACTACAGACAGATACGCAGTATTTT. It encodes CASSSGLQTDTQYF.

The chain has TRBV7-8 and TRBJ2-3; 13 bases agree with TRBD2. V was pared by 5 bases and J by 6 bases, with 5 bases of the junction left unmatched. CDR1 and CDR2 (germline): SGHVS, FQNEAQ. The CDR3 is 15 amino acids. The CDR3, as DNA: TGTGCCAGCAGCCCCGGGACTAGCGGGATGGATACGCAGTATTTT. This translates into CASSPGTSGMDTQYF.

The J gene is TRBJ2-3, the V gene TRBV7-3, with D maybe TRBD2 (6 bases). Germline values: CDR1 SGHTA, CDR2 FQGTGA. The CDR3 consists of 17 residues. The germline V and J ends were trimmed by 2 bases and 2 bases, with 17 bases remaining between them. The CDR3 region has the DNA TGTGCCAGCAGCTTAGAAGGAGGGTCTGGAAACACAGATACGCAGTATTTT. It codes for CASSLEGGSGNTDTQYF.

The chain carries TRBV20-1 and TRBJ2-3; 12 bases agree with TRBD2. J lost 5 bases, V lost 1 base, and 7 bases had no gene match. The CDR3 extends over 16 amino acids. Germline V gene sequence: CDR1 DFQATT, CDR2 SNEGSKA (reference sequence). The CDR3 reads CSARVPSGGARDTQYF. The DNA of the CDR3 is TGCAGTGCTAGAGTCCCTAGCGGGGGGGCCAGAGATACGCAGTATTTT.

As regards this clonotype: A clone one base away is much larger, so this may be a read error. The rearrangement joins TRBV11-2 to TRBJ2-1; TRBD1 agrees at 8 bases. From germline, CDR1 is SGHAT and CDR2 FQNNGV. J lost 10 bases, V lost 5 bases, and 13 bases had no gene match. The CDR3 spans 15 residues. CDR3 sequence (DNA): TGTGCCAGCAGCATTTCCGGGACAGGAAGATACGAGCAGTTCTTC. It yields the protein CASSISGTGRYEQFF.

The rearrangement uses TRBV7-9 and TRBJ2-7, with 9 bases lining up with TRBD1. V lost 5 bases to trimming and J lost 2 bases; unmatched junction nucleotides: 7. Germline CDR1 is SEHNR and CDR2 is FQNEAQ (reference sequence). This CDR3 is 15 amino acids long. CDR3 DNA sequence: TGTGCCAGCAGCCTACCGGGACAGGGAACCTACGAGCAGTACTTC. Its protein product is CASSLPGQGTYEQYF.

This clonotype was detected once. In DNA, the CDR3 is TGTGCCAGCAGTCCTCAAGGGTTCGGCGAGCAGTACTTC. Its protein product is CASSPQGFGEQYF. The chain has TRBV7-9 and TRBJ2-7; no clear D. The germline V gene encodes CDR1 SEHNR and CDR2 FQNEAQ (reference sequence). The CDR3 loop spans 13 amino acids. V lost 6 bases and J lost 6, with 15 bases in between.

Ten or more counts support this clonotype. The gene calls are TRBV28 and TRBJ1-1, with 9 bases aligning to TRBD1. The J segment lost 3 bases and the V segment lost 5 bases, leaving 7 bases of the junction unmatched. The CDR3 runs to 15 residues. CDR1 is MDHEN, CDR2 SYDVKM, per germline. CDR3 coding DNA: TGTGCCAGCAGTCACACAGGGGGCAAGTACACTGAAGCTTTCTTT. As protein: CASSHTGGKYTEAFF.

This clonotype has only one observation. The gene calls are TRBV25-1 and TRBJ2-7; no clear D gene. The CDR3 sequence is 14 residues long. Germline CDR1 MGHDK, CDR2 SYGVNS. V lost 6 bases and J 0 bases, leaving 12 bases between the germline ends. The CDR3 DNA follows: TGTGCCAGCAGCAACGACTTAAGCTCCTACGAGCAGTACTTC. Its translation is CASSNDLSSYEQYF.

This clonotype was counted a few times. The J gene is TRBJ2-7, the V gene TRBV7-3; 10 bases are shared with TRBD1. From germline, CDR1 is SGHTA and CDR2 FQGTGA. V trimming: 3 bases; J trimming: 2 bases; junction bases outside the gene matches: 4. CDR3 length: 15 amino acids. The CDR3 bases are TGTGCCAGCAGCTTGACCGGGACAGGGGCCTACGAGCAGTACTTC. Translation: CASSLTGTGAYEQYF.

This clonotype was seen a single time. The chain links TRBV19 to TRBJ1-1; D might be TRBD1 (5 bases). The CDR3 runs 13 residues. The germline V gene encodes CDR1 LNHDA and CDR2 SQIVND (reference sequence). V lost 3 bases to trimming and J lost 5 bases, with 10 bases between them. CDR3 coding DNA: TGTGCCAGTAGTATTTATGCAGGGACTGAAGCTTTCTTT. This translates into CASSIYAGTEAFF.